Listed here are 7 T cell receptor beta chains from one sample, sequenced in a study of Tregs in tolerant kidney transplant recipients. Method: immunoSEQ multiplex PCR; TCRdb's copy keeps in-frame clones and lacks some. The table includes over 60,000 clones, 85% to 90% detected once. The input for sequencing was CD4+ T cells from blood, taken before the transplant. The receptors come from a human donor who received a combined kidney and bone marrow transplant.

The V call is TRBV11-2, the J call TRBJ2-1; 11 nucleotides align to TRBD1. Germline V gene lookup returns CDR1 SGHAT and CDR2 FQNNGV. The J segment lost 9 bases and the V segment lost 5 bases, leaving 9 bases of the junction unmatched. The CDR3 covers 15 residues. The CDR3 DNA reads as TGTGCCAGCAGCGGGGGACAGGGGGTAGGGATTGAGCAGTTCTTC. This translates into CASSGGQGVGIEQFF.

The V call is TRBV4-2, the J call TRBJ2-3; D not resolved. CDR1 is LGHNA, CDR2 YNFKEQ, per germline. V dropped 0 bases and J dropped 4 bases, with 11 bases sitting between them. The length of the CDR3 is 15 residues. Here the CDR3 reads CASSQDNRSPDTQYF. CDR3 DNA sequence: TGTGCCAGCAGCCAAGATAACAGATCCCCAGATACGCAGTATTTT.

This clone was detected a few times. CDR3 nucleotide sequence: TGTGCCAGCGGCAGGGGGCCGGGCGAGCAGTACTTC. It yields the protein CASGRGPGEQYF. The genes are TRBV6-5 and TRBJ2-7; TRBD1 agrees at 8 bases. This CDR3 contains 12 residues. V lost 8 bases, J lost 6 bases, and 6 bases stayed unmatched. From germline, CDR1 is MNHEY and CDR2 SVGAGI.

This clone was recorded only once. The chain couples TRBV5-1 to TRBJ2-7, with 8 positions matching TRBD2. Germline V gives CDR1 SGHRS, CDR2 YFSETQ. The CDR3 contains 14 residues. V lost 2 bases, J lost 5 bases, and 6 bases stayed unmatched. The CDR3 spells CASSFQAGADEQYF. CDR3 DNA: TGCGCCAGCAGCTTTCAAGCGGGAGCCGACGAGCAGTACTTC.

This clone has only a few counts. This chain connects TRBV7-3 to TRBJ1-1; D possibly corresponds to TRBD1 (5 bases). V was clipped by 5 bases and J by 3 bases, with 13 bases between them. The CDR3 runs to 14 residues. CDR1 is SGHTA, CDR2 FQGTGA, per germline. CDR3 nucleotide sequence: TGTGCCAGCAGCCCCCGAGACAGTTACACTGAAGCTTTCTTT. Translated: CASSPRDSYTEAFF. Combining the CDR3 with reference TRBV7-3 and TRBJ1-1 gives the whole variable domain GAGVSQTPSNKVTEKGKYVELRCDPISGHTALYWYRQSLGQGPEFLIYFQGTGAADDSGLPNDRFFAVRPEGSVSTLKIQRTERGDSAVYLCASSPRDSYTEAFFGQGTRLTVV.

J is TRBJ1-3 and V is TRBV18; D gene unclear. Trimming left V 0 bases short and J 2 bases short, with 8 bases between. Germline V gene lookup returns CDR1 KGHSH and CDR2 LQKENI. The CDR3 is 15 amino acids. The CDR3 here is CASSPPPGTGNTIYF. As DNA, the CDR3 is TGTGCCAGCTCACCACCGCCCGGGACTGGAAACACCATATATTTT.

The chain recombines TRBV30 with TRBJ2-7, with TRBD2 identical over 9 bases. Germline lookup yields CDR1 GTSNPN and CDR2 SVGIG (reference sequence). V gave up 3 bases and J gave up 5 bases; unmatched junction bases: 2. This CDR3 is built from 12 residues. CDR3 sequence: CAWSLAGHEQYF. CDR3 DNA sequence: TGTGCCTGGAGCCTAGCGGGACACGAGCAGTACTTC.